This T cell receptor (beta chain) comes out of a study of cytomegalovirus exposure and HLA in healthy donors. To note about this clone: The antigen remains unidentified.

The protocol was immunoSEQ multiplex PCR, while the TCRdb copy is restricted to in-frame clones and leaves out a portion. This sample has 71,000 or so clones, with 94% found just once. Study-wide results and caveats: In the roughly 130 validation repertoires, a later analysis found that first-cohort TCR clusters tended to co-occur. Specificity for CMV antigens was confirmed in vitro for three of the CMV-associated chains.

Donors were drawn from the approximately 120-subject validation cohort, separate from the 666-subject first cohort. The length of the CDR3 is 16 residues. Losses at the gene ends were 4 bases for V and 5 bases for J; bases not matched to a gene: 11. Germline V gene lookup returns CDR1 SGHNT and CDR2 YYREEE (reference sequence). V gene TRBV5-4 combines with J gene TRBJ2-1; 8 bases agree with TRBD2. The clonotype originates from a young woman in good health and CMV-seropositive. Sequences were obtained from PBMCs. As DNA, the CDR3 is TGTGCCAGCAGCCCACCAGCGGGAGCTATAAACAATGAGCAGTTCTTC. Residues: CASSPPAGAINNEQFF.